The clone carrying this TCR beta chain appeared many times. Its antigen is currently unknown. The data were obtained in a study of T cell repertoires in cytomegalovirus infection. Study overall: Public TCR beta signatures provided an indication of both CMV infection and a matching HLA type.

TCRdb passed the reads through MiXCR, listing each CDR3 protein once. The table has under 250,000 distinct CDR3 sequences, more than 9% seen once. CDR3 length: 15 amino acids. V was cut by 3 bases and J by 4 bases, with 15 bases left in between. The germline V gene has CDR1 MNHEY and CDR2 SVGEGT. General study results and limits: Across the ex vivo response, the dominant clonotypes were HLA-C-restricted CMV-specific TCR beta clonotypes.

The clonotype was recovered from a human donor in good health (CMV status not recorded). Some clones in this sample may be carry-over from other donors' samples. The chain combines TRBV6-2 or TRBV6-3 with TRBJ1-2; a weak D match, TRBD1 (5 bases). Source material: PBMCs. The CDR3 nucleotides read TGTGCCAGCAGTTATCTTCGCCCCGACAGCTATGGCTACACCTTC. Encoded protein: CASSYLRPDSYGYTF.